This T cell receptor beta chain stems from a study of blood T cells in healthy people across ages. This clonotype was detected ten times or more. Its antigen is still unknown. General study points: Strongly correlated with naive T cell percentage was TCR beta diversity. Per million T cells, TCR beta diversity dropped roughly linearly as age increased.

The V gene's germline CDR1 is SGHRS and CDR2 YFSETQ. The V end lost 3 bases, the J end lost 0 bases, and 13 bases lay between the germline ends. The CDR3 is 15 residues long. The second PCR ran about 6 to 12 cycles with a sample-barcoded 5' primer and J-beta primers. One entry per CDR3 protein, called by TCRdb with MiXCR from the 5' RACE reads. The sample lists some 670,000 distinct CDR3 sequences, approximately 52% occurring once. The TCR comes from a woman aged 80 or older in good health. V is TRBV5-1 and J is TRBJ2-7; D remains ambiguous. What was sequenced was blood. The CDR3 DNA sequence: TGCGCCAGCAGCTCCATTCCACAGAGCTCCTACGAGCAGTACTTC. It yields the protein CASSSIPQSSYEQYF. Drawing the rest from reference TRBV5-1 and TRBJ2-7, the complete variable domain is KAGVTQTPRYLIKTRGQQVTLSCSPISGHRSVSWYQQTPGQGLQFLFEYFSETQRNKGNFPGRFSGRQFSNSRSEMNVSTLELGDSALYLCASSSIPQSSYEQYFGPGTRLTVT.